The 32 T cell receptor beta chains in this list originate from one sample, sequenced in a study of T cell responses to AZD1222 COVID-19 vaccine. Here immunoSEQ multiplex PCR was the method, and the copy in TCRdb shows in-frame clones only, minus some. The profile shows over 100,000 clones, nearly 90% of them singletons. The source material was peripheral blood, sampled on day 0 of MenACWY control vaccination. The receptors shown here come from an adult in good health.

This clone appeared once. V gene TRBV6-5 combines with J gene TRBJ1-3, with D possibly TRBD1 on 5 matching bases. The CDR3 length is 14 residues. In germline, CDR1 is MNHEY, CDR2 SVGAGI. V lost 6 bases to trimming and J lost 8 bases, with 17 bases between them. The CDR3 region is CASSLSSWGDTIYF. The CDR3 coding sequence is TGTGCCAGCAGCCTATCATCCTGGGGGGACACCATATATTTT.

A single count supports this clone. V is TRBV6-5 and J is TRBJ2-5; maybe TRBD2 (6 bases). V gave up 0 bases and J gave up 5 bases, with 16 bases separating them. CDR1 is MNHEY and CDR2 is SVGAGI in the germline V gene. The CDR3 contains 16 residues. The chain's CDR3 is CASSYSRWTGGETQYF. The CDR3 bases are TGTGCCAGCAGTTACTCCCGGTGGACTGGGGGGGAGACCCAGTACTTC.

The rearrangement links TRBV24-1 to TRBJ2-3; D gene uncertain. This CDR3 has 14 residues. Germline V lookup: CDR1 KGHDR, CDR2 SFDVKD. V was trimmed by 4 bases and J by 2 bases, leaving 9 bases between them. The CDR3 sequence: CATSEPGTTDTQYF. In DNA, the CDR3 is TGTGCCACCAGTGAGCCCGGAACCACAGATACGCAGTATTTT.

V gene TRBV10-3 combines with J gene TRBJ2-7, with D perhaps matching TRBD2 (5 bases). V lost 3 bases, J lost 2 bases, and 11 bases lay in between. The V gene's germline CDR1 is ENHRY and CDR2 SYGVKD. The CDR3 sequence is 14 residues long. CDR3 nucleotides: TGTGCCATCAGTGACCCCCGGCGGGCCTACGAGCAGTACTTC. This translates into CAISDPRRAYEQYF.

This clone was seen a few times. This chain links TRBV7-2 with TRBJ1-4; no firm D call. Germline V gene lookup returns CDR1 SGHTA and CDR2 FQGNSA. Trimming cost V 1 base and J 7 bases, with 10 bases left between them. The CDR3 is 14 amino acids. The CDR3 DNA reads TGTGCCAGCAGCTTAGATCAGCGGCCTGAAAAACTGTTTTTT. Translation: CASSLDQRPEKLFF. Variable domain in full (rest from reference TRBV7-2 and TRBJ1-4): GAGVSQSPSNKVTEKGKDVELRCDPISGHTALYWYRQSLGQGLEFLIYFQGNSAPDKSGLPSDRFSAERTGGSVSTLTIQRTQQEDSAVYLCASSLDQRPEKLFFGSGTQLSVL.

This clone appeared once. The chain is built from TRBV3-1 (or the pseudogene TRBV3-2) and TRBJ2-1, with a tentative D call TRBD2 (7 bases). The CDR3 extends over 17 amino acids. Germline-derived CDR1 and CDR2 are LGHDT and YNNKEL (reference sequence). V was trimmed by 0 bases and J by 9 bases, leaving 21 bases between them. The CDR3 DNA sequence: TGTGCCAGCAGCCAAGACGTGCGGGGGCTTATCTCGGGTGAGCAGTTCTTC. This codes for CASSQDVRGLISGEQFF.

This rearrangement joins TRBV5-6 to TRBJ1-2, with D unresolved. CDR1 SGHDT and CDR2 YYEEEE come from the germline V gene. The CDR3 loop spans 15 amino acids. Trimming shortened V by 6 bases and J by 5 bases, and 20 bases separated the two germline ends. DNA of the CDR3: TGTGCCAGCACCGTGCCGGACCGACCTGGGTATGGCTACACCTTC. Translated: CASTVPDRPGYGYTF.

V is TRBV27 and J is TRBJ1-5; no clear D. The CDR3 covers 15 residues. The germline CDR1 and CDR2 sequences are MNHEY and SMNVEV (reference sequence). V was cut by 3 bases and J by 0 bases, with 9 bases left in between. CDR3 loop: CASSFAAYSNQPQHF. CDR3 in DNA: TGTGCCAGCAGTTTCGCAGCTTATAGCAATCAGCCCCAGCATTTT.

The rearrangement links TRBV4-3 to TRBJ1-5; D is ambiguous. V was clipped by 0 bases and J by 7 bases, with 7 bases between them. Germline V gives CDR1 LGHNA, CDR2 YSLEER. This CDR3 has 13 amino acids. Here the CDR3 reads CASSQDFAQPQHF. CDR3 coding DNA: TGCGCCAGCAGCCAAGATTTTGCACAGCCCCAGCATTTT.

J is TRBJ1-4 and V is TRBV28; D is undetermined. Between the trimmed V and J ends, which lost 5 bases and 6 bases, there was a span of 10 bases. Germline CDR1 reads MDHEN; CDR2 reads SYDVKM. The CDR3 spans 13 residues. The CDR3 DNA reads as TGTGCCAGCAGTCCCGGAGGTGATGAAAAACTGTTTTTT. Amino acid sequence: CASSPGGDEKLFF.

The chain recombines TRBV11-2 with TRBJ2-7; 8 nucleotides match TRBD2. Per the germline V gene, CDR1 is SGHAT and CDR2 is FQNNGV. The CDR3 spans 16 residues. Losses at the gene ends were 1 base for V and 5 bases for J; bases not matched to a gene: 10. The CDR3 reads CASSLGGFGRADEQYF. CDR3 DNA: TGTGCCAGCAGCTTAGGGGGGTTCGGGAGGGCCGACGAGCAGTACTTC.

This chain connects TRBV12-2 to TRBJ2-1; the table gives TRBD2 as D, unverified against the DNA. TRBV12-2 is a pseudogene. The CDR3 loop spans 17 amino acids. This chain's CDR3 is CASRPSSRGSSYNEQFF. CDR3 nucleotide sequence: TGTGCAAGTCGCCCCTCCTCCCGGGGGAGCTCCTACAATGAGCAGTTCTTC.

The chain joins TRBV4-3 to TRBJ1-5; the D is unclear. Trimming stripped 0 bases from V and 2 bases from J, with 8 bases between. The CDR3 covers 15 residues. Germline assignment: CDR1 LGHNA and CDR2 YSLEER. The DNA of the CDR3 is TGCGCCAGCAGCCAAGAACATGCGGGCAATCAGCCCCAGCATTTT. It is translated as CASSQEHAGNQPQHF.

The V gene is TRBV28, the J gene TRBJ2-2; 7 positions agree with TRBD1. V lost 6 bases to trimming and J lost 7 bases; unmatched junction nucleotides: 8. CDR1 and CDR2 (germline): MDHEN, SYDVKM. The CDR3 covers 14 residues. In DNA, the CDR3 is TGTGCCAGCAGAGAGACAGGGTGGGGCGGGGAGCTGTTTTTT. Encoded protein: CASRETGWGGELFF.

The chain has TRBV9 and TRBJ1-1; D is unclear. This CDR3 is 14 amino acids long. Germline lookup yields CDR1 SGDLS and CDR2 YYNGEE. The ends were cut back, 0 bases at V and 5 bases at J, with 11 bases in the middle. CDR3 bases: TGTGCCAGCAGCGTAGCTTCGGTGGGGACTGAAGCTTTCTTT. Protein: CASSVASVGTEAFF.

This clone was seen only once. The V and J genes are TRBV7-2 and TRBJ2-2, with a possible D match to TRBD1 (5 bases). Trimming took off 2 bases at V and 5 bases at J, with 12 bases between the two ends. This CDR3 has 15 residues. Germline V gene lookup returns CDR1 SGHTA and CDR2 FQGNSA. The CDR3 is CASSLSQGRTGELFF. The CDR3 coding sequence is TGTGCCAGCAGCTTAAGTCAGGGTAGAACCGGGGAGCTGTTTTTT.

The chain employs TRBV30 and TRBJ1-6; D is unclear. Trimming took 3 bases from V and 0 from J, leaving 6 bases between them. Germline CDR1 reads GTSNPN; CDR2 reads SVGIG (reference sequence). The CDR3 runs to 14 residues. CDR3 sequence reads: CAWSYGSYNSPLHF. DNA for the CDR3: TGTGCCTGGAGCTACGGCTCCTATAATTCACCCCTCCACTTT.

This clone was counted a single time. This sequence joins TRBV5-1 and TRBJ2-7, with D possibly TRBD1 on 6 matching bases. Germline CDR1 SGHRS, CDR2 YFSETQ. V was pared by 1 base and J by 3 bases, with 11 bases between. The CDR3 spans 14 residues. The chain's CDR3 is CASSLRGRGYEQYF. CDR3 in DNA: TGCGCCAGCAGCTTGCGTGGCAGGGGCTACGAGCAGTACTTC.

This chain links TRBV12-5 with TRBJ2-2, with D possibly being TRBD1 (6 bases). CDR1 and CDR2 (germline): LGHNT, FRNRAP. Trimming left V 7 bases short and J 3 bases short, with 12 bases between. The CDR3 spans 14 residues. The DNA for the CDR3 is TGTGCTAGTGCCCAGGACAGTCACACCGGGGAGCTGTTTTTT. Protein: CASAQDSHTGELFF.

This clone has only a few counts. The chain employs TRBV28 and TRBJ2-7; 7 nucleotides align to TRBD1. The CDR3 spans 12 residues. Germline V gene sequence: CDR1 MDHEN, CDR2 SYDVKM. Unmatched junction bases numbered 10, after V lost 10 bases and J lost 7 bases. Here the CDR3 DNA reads TGTGCCACTAGACAGGGATGGTATGAGCAGTACTTC. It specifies CATRQGWYEQYF.

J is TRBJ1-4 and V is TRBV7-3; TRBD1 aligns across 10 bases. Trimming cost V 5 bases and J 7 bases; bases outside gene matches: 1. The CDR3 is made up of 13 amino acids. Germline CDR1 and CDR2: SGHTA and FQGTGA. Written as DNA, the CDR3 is TGTGCCAGCAGCCGGGACAGGGGTGAAAAACTGTTTTTT. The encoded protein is CASSRDRGEKLFF.

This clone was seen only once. CDR3 in amino acids: CASTLLRTGLGAFF. Written as DNA, the CDR3 is TGTGCCAGCACCCTTTTACGGACGGGGCTGGGTGCTTTCTTT. V and J are TRBV13 and TRBJ1-1; weak D call: TRBD1 (5 bases). CDR3 length equals 14 residues. Deletions cut 7 bases from V and 11 bases from J, with 23 bases between. Germline assignment: CDR1 PRHDT and CDR2 FYEKMQ (reference sequence).

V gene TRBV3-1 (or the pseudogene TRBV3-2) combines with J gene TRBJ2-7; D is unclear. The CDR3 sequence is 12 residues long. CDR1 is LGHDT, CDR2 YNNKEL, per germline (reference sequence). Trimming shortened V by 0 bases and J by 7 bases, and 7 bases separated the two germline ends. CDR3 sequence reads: CASSQDHREQYF. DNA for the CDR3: TGTGCCAGCAGCCAAGATCATCGGGAGCAGTACTTC.

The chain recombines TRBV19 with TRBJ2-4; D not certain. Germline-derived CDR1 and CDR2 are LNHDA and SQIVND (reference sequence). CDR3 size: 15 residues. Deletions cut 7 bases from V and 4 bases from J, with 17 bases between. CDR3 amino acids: CASMWTNWGKNIQYF. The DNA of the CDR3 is TGTGCCAGTATGTGGACCAACTGGGGTAAAAACATTCAGTACTTC.

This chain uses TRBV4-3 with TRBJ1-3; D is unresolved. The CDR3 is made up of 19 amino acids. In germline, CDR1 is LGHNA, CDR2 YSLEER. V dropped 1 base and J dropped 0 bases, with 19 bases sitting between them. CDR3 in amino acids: CASSQAIAGTTISGNTIYF. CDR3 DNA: TGCGCCAGCAGCCAAGCCATCGCCGGAACCACAATCTCTGGAAACACCATATATTTT.

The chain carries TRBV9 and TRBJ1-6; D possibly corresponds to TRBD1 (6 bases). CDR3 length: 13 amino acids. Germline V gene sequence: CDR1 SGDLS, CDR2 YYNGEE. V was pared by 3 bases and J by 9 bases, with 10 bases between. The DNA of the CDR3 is TGTGCCAGCAGCGAGGACAGCGCTTCACCCCTCCACTTT. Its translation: CASSEDSASPLHF.

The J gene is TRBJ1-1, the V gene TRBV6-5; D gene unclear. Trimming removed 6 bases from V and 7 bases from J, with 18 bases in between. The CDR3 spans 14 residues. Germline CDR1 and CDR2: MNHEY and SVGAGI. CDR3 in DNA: TGTGCCAGCAGCAACCTAGGACTTGCTTATGAAGCTTTCTTT. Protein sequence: CASSNLGLAYEAFF.

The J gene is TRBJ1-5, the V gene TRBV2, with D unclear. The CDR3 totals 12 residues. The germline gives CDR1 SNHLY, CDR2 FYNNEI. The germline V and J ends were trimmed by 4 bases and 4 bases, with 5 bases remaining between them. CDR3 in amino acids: CASSARNQPQHF. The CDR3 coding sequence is TGTGCCAGCAGTGCAAGAAATCAGCCCCAGCATTTT. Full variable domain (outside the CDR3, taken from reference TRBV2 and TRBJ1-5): EPEVTQTPSHQVTQMGQEVILRCVPISNHLYFYWYRQILGQKVEFLVSFYNNEISEKSEIFDDQFSVERPDGSNFTLKIRSTKLEDSAMYFCASSARNQPQHFGDGTRLSIL.

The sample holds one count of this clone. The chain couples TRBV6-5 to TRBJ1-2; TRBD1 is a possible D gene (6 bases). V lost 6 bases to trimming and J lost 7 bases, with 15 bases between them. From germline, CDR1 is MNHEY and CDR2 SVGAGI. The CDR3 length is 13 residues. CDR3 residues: CASRGGDRPGYTF. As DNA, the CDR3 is TGTGCCAGCAGGGGGGGTGACAGGCCTGGCTACACCTTC.

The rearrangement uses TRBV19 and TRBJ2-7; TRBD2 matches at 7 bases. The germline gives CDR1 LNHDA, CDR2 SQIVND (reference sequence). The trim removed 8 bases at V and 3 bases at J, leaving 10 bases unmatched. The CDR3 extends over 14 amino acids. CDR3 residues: CASSDSGLGYEQYF. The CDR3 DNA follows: TGTGCCAGTTCGGACTCCGGACTAGGCTACGAGCAGTACTTC. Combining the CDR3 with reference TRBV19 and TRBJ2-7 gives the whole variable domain DGGITQSPKYLFRKEGQNVTLSCEQNLNHDAMYWYRQDPGQGLRLIYYSQIVNDFQKGDIAEGYSVSREKKESFPLTVTSAQKNPTAFYLCASSDSGLGYEQYFGPGTRLTVT.

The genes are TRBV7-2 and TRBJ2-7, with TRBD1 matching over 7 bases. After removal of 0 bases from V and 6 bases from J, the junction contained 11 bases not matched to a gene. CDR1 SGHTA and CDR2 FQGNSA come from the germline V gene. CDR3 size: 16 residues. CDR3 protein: CASSLAPGTVLSEQYF. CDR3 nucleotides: TGTGCCAGCAGCTTAGCCCCAGGGACAGTGCTGAGCGAGCAGTACTTC.

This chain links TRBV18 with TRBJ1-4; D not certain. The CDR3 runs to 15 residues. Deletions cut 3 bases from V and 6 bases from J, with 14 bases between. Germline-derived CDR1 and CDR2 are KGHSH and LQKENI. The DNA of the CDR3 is TGTGCCAGCTCACCCCTCAGAAGGAACGATGAAAAACTGTTTTTT. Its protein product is CASSPLRRNDEKLFF.